These 19 T cell receptor beta chains share one sample of origin, sequenced in a study of T cells expressing NK-cell markers. From its re-call of the 5' RACE reads, TCRdb lists each CDR3 protein once, without DNA. The table for this sample gives 500,000 to 700,000 distinct CDR3 sequences. The sequenced sample consisted of blood T cells: a sorted CD56 or NKG2C T cell subset, CD4+ or CD8+ T cells, or bulk PBMC T cells (not recorded which). Receptors were obtained from a young man in good health.

The gene calls are TRBV20-1 and TRBJ2-5; the D gene TCRdb calls, TRBD1, cannot be checked with no DNA. The CDR3 runs to 15 residues. The germline CDR1 and CDR2 sequences are DFQATT and SNEGSKA (reference sequence). CDR3 in amino acids: CSARDGITNQETQYF.

This rearrangement joins TRBV6-2 or TRBV6-3 to TRBJ2-5; TCRdb gives TRBD2 as the D gene, but with no DNA this cannot be confirmed. The CDR3 is made up of 14 amino acids. Germline V gene sequence: CDR1 MNHEY, CDR2 SVGEGT. CDR3 protein: CASSLRRTSSDQYF.

V gene TRBV4-3 combines with J gene TRBJ1-1. Germline lookup yields CDR1 LGHNA and CDR2 YSLEER. The CDR3 length is 15 residues. This CDR3 is CASSQARAGNTEAFF.

V and J are TRBV13 and TRBJ1-2; there is no DNA to check the TCRdb D call of TRBD1. Germline values: CDR1 PRHDT, CDR2 FYEKMQ (reference sequence). The CDR3 totals 15 residues. CDR3 amino acids: CASSLEVGTTYGYTF.

This sequence joins TRBV18 and TRBJ1-1. The CDR3 consists of 13 residues. Germline values: CDR1 KGHSH, CDR2 LQKENI. CDR3 sequence: CASSPVTNTEAFF.

The rearrangement links TRBV3-1 to TRBJ2-2; the D call of TRBD1 rests on TCRdb alone, since no DNA is present to check it. CDR1 is LGHDT, CDR2 YNNKEL, per germline (reference sequence). There are 17 residues in the CDR3. CDR3 amino acids: CASSQDPGGAWTGELFF.

V is TRBV25-1 and J is TRBJ2-2. Per the germline V gene, CDR1 is MGHDK and CDR2 is SYGVNS. CDR3 length equals 15 residues. CDR3 residues: CASRATGGSTGELFF.

V usage is TRBV5-5 and J usage is TRBJ1-2. CDR1 and CDR2 from the germline V gene are SGHKS and YYEKEE (reference sequence). The length of the CDR3 is 12 residues. The CDR3 protein is CASSLGAGAYTF.

The chain joins TRBV5-1 to TRBJ2-7; lacking DNA, the TRBD1 call made by TCRdb goes unchecked. This CDR3 has 17 amino acids. Germline loops: CDR1 SGHRS, CDR2 YFSETQ. CDR3: CASSLGAFGTGPYEQYF.

The V gene is TRBV28, the J gene TRBJ2-6. The CDR3 contains 12 residues. Germline loops: CDR1 MDHEN, CDR2 SYDVKM. The CDR3 region is CATESGANVLTF.

The V gene is TRBV5-5, the J gene TRBJ2-3; with no DNA, the TCRdb D assignment of TRBD2 cannot be verified. Germline CDR1 is SGHKS and CDR2 is YYEKEE (reference sequence). The CDR3 is made up of 16 amino acids. The CDR3 loop reads CASSSVTSGRGDTQYF.

The rearrangement links TRBV7-9 to TRBJ2-5. CDR3 length: 13 residues. Germline CDR1 and CDR2: SEHNR and FQNEAQ (reference sequence). This CDR3 is CASSFQNEETQYF.

The CDR3 protein is CSALPLGGREFEQYF. V is TRBV20-1 and J is TRBJ2-7; TCRdb picks TRBD2, but there is no DNA to check that call. The CDR3 loop spans 15 amino acids. Germline assignment: CDR1 DFQATT and CDR2 SNEGSKA (reference sequence).

This chain joins TRBV7-2 and TRBJ2-7; TCRdb proposes TRBD1, but this gene call is untestable without DNA. From germline, CDR1 is SGHTA and CDR2 FQGNSA. The CDR3 runs to 15 residues. CDR3 region: CASSLESTGRSEQYF.

The CDR3 loop is CASSLASRGNTGELFF. This sequence joins TRBV7-8 and TRBJ2-2; the D gene TCRdb calls, TRBD1, cannot be checked with no DNA. CDR1 is SGHVS and CDR2 is FQNEAQ in the germline V gene. The CDR3 covers 16 residues.

This chain uses TRBV6-6 with TRBJ2-1. This CDR3 is 16 amino acids long. CDR1 is MNHNY, CDR2 SVGAGI, per germline (reference sequence). The CDR3: CASRPEAGFNYNEQFF.

The J gene is TRBJ2-3, the V gene TRBV7-7. CDR1 and CDR2 from the germline V gene are SSHAT and FNYEAQ (reference sequence). The CDR3 is made up of 14 amino acids. This CDR3 is CASSLNPFPDTQYF. Full variable domain (rest looked up from reference TRBV7-7 and TRBJ2-3): GAGVSQSPRYKVTKRGQDVTLRCDPISSHATLYWYQQALGQGPEFLTYFNYEAQPDKSGLPSDRFSAERPEGSISTLTIQRTEQRDSAMYRCASSLNPFPDTQYFGPGTRLTVL.

The chain joins TRBV5-1 to TRBJ1-2. Germline assignment: CDR1 SGHRS and CDR2 YFSETQ. This CDR3 has 20 residues. The CDR3 spells CASSLRGPKTAAMRVMDYTF. The full variable domain, in which reference TRBV5-1 and TRBJ1-2 provide the parts outside the CDR3, is KAGVTQTPRYLIKTRGQQVTLSCSPISGHRSVSWYQQTPGQGLQFLFEYFSETQRNKGNFPGRFSGRQFSNSRSEMNVSTLELGDSALYLCASSLRGPKTAAMRVMDYTFGSGTRLTVV.

V is TRBV7-2 and J is TRBJ2-3; there is no DNA to check the TCRdb D call of TRBD1. Germline V gene data show CDR1 as SGHTA and CDR2 as FQGNSA. This CDR3 is built from 17 residues. The CDR3: CASGEGGRADFGDTQYF.